Sequencing of this TCR beta chain was carried out in a study of OX40 agonist ivuxolimab in advanced cancers. The repertoire was sequenced with immunoSEQ multiplex PCR; TCRdb's copy has only in-frame clones and lacks some. Among 82,000 or so clones listed, 80% to 95% were seen once. The clonotype originates from an adult with an advanced solid tumor such as melanoma, head and neck, liver or kidney cancer. Sequencing was performed on CD4+ or CD8+ T cells sorted from blood, taken in a trial of the OX40 agonist ivuxolimab.

The CDR3: CASSEPDRRGTGELFF. CDR3 bases: TGTGCCAGCAGCGAACCCGACAGGCGGGGAACCGGGGAGCTGTTTTTT. The chain carries TRBV5-4 and TRBJ2-2; D is tentatively TRBD1 or TRBD2 (6 bases each). This CDR3 has 16 amino acids. V was shortened by 4 bases and J by 5 bases, with 18 bases between the two germline ends. Germline V gene sequence: CDR1 SGHNT, CDR2 YYREEE (reference sequence).